This T cell receptor beta chain was captured in a study of neurological immune-mediated disorders. Study-level points and caveats: When the repertoires were sorted by phylogenetic grouping, those of 18 of 34 multiple sclerosis patients ended up in one related-CDR3 cluster, a possible signature.

Germline V gives CDR1 MDHEN, CDR2 SYDVKM. V was clipped by 6 bases and J by 5 bases; unmatched bases: 4. This CDR3 has 14 residues. This clonotype was detected many times. The antigen remains undetermined. By 5'RACE with 10-nucleotide random UMIs, the cDNA was made. Every sequencing run gave over 200 million TCR-beta sequences, taken from 15-18 subjects. TCRdb re-analysed the 5' RACE reads in MiXCR, keeping a single row per CDR3 protein. The table records around 46,000 distinct CDR3 sequences, around 4% of them present only once. The sequencing input was PBMCs. This clonotype was sampled from a woman aged 55-70 years with multiple sclerosis. The gene calls are TRBV28 and TRBJ2-5, with 12 bases matching TRBD1. CDR3 loop: CASRGDRGLETQYF. Here the CDR3 DNA reads TGTGCCAGCAGGGGGGACAGGGGGCTTGAGACCCAGTACTTC.